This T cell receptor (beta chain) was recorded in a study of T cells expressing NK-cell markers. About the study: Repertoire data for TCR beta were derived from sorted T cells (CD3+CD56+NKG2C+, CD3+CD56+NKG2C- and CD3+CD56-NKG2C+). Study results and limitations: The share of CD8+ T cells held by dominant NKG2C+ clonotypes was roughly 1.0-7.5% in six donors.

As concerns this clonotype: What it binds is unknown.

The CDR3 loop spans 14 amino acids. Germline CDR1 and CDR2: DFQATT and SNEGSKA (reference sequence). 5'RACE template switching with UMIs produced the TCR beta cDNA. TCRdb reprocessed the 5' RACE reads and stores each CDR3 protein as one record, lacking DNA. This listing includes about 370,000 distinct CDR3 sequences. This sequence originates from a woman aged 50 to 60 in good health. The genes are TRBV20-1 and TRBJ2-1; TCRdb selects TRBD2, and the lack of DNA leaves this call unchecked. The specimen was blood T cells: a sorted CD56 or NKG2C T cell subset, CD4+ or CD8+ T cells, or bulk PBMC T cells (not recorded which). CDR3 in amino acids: CSARDRTKSGDWFF.